A selection of T cell receptor beta chains follows, all from one sample in a study of shared clonotypes between healthy human individuals. Produced via immunoSEQ multiplex PCR; TCRdb's table is partial and in-frame only. The sample lists about 1,500,000 clones; over 95% were seen once. Material for sequencing was naive CD4+ T cells sorted from blood. Receptors were obtained from a man aged 25 to 40 in good health. The CDR3 runs from the conserved cysteine through the conserved F or W. The D gene is left open where the match is weak. Only part of the rows carry a size: once, few, many, or a class if the clone is expanded.

j_call d_call clone_size v_call cdr3_nt cdr3_aa
TRBJ1-1 - - TRBV29-1 TGCAGCGTTGAGCACAACATGAACACTGAAGCTTTCTTT CSVEHNMNTEAFF
TRBJ1-2 TRBD1 - TRBV5-1 TGCGCCAGCAGCTCCACCCTGGCCGGGACAGGGGGTAGCAGCTTC CASSSTLAGTGGSSF
TRBJ2-1 - few TRBV5-4 TGTGCCAGCAGCTTGGGGTTGAGCTCCTACAATGAGCAGTTCTTC CASSLGLSSYNEQFF
TRBJ2-3 TRBD1 - TRBV2 TGTGCCAGCAGTGAATGGGACAGGGGTACAGATACGCAGTATTTT CASSEWDRGTDTQYF
TRBJ2-1 - - TRBV29-1 TGCAGCGTTGGGGCGGGATCCTACAATGAGCAGTTCTTC CSVGAGSYNEQFF
TRBJ1-1 TRBD1 - TRBV7-9 TGTGCCAGCAGCTTTCTTAGGGGGCGCGAGGACACTGAAGCTTTCTTT CASSFLRGREDTEAFF
TRBJ2-7 - - TRBV10-3 TGTGCCATCAGTGATTGGAGGGCTTCCTACGAGCAGTACTTC CAISDWRASYEQYF
TRBJ2-5 - - TRBV11-3 TGTGCCAGCAGCTTAAAACGGAAGGAAGAGACCCAGTACTTC CASSLKRKEETQYF
TRBJ2-7 - - TRBV11-2 TGTGCCAGCAGCCACAAGACGGGACCTTCCTACGAGCAGTACTTC CASSHKTGPSYEQYF
TRBJ2-7 - - TRBV18 TGTGCCAGCTCACCACCGATGGGATACGAGCAGTACTTC CASSPPMGYEQYF
TRBJ2-1 - - TRBV11-3 TGTGCCAGCAGCCCAGCGGTGAGCGGTGAGCAGTTCTTC CASSPAVSGEQFF
TRBJ2-1 TRBD2 - TRBV7-2 TGTGCCAGCAGCCGCACTAGCGGGAACAATGAGCAGTTCTTC CASSRTSGNNEQFF
TRBJ2-1 TRBD2 once TRBV28 TGTGCCAGCAGTGGGGCGGGAGGGCCCATTAATGAGCAGTTCTTC CASSGAGGPINEQFF
TRBJ2-7 - once TRBV5-1 TGCGCCAGCAGCAACTGGGGGGTTGAGAACGAGCAGTACTTC CASSNWGVENEQYF
TRBJ2-5 TRBD2 - TRBV9 TGTGCCAGCAGCGTAGGCGGGAGGTTAGGGGGCCAAGAGACCCAGTACTTC CASSVGGRLGGQETQYF
TRBJ2-1 - - TRBV6-4 TGTGCCAGCAGTGACTCTGGTCGGACCAATGAGCAGTTCTTC CASSDSGRTNEQFF
TRBJ1-5 - - TRBV19 TGTGCCAGTAGTATTATGGGGGGCGCAAGCAATCAGCCCCAGCATTTT CASSIMGGASNQPQHF
TRBJ2-3 - - TRBV28 TGTGCCAGCAGTTTGACTACTCACACAGATACGCAGTATTTT CASSLTTHTDTQYF
TRBJ2-2 - - TRBV18 TGTGCCAGCTCCCCAACAACGGGGGAGCTGTTTTTT CASSPTTGELFF
TRBJ2-7 - - TRBV28 TGTGCCAGCAGTTTGTTACAGGGTGCCTACGAGCAGTACTTC CASSLLQGAYEQYF
TRBJ2-2 TRBD1 - TRBV9 TGTGCCAGCAGCTCCCTAGACAGGGTTTTCGCCGGGGAGCTGTTTTTT CASSSLDRVFAGELFF
TRBJ2-7 - - TRBV27 TGTGCCAGCAGTTTAAGCGTGGCGGGATCCTACGAGCAGTACTTC CASSLSVAGSYEQYF
TRBJ2-1 TRBD2 - TRBV6-5 TGTGCCAGCAGTTATAAGGCTAGCGGAAACAATGAGCAGTTCTTC CASSYKASGNNEQFF
TRBJ2-6 - - TRBV14 TGTGCCAGCAGCCTATGGGGGCCTGGGGCCAACGTCCTGACTTTC CASSLWGPGANVLTF
TRBJ2-7 - - TRBV11-2 TGTGCCAGCAGCTTTTCGAAAGGGGGCGAGCAGTACTTC CASSFSKGGEQYF
TRBJ1-2 - - TRBV27 TGTGCCAGCAGTCCCATCACAGGACCAGCTAACTATGGCTACACCTTC CASSPITGPANYGYTF
TRBJ1-1 - once TRBV5-1 TGCGCCAGCAGCTTGGGGCGGGGCGGGAACACTGAAGCTTTCTTT CASSLGRGGNTEAFF
TRBJ2-1 - - TRBV7-9 TGTGCCAGCAGCCTTCGGGGGAGCTCCTACAATGAGCAGTTCTTC CASSLRGSSYNEQFF
TRBJ2-7 TRBD2 - TRBV5-4 TGTGCCAGCAGCAGCGGGACTAGCGGGAGATACGAGCAGTACTTC CASSSGTSGRYEQYF
TRBJ1-5 TRBD1 - TRBV5-5 TGTGCCAGCAGCTTGGGGACAGGAGTAAGGAATCAGCCCCAGCATTTT CASSLGTGVRNQPQHF
TRBJ2-1 - - TRBV29-1 TGCAGCGTTAGCCTTTTAATTCCCCTAAATGAGCAGTTCTTC CSVSLLIPLNEQFF
TRBJ2-1 TRBD2 - TRBV9 TGTACCAGCAGCCCGACTAGCGGGAGACCCACAGAGCAGTTCTTC CTSSPTSGRPTEQFF
TRBJ2-5 TRBD1 - TRBV29-1 TGCAGCATAACCTCCGGACAGGTGTCGGAGACCCAGTACTTC CSITSGQVSETQYF
TRBJ2-1 TRBD1 - TRBV14 TGTGCCAGCAGCCAAGGTCGGGACAGGGTGTCAAGTAATGAGCAGTTCTTC CASSQGRDRVSSNEQFF
TRBJ1-3 - - TRBV9 TGTGCCAGCAGCGCAATCACAGGCTCTGGAAACACCATATATTTT CASSAITGSGNTIYF
TRBJ2-7 - - TRBV10-2 TGCGCCAGCAGTGCTCTCAACGAGCAGTACTTC CASSALNEQYF
TRBJ1-3 - - TRBV11-3 TGTGCCAGCAGCTTAGTCCAGTACTCTGGAAACACCATATATTTT CASSLVQYSGNTIYF
TRBJ2-7 - once TRBV6-6 TGTGCCAGCAGTGTGGGGCGAGAGCAGTACTTC CASSVGREQYF
TRBJ2-6 - - TRBV6-5 TGTGCCAGCAGTCGAGACATCTCTGGGGCCAACGTCCTGACTTTC CASSRDISGANVLTF
TRBJ2-3 TRBD2 - TRBV5-1 TGCGCCAGCAGCACCGGGACTAGCGGGGCTAGCACAGATACGCAGTATTTT CASSTGTSGASTDTQYF
TRBJ2-7 TRBD2 - TRBV2 TGTGCCAGCAGTGCTAGAACTAGCGGGAGTACCTACGAGCAGTACTTC CASSARTSGSTYEQYF